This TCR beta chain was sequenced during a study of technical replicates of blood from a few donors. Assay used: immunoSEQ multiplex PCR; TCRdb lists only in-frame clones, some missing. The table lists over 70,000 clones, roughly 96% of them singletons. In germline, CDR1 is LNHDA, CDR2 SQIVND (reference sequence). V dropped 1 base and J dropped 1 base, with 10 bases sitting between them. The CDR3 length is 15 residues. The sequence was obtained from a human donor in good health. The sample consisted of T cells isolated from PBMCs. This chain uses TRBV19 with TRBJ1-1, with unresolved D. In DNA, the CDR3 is TGTGCCAGTAGTATAGCCCTAGCAACGAACACTGAAGCTTTCTTT. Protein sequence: CASSIALATNTEAFF.